Listed here is a single T cell receptor beta chain. Its antigen remains unidentified. This sample is part of a study of multiple sclerosis patients with progressive multifocal leukoencephalopathy. Findings and caveats of the study: Lower normalized Shannon entropy suggested reduced TRB diversity in most PML patients.

The sample's time point: roughly 13 months of natalizumab therapy. Clones were sequenced by immunoSEQ multiplex PCR, and TCRdb holds only the in-frame ones, with some missing. The data show roughly 29,000 clones, roughly 90% seen once. This CDR3 is 12 amino acids long. The V gene's germline CDR1 is ENHRY and CDR2 SYGVKD. The germline V and J ends were trimmed by 7 bases and 8 bases, with 14 bases remaining between them. The sequences come from PBMCs, collected from a patient treated with natalizumab. This rearrangement joins TRBV10-3 to TRBJ1-2, with D uncertain. The clonotype comes from a human donor with multiple sclerosis. DNA of the CDR3: TGTGCCATCACCCCCGGGGAGGGAGGCTACACCTTC. Translation gives CAITPGEGGYTF.